These 31 T cell receptor beta chains were all obtained from the same sample, sequenced in a study of blood T cell repertoires in COVID-19. Produced via immunoSEQ multiplex PCR; TCRdb's table is partial and in-frame only. The sample shows fewer than 85,000 clones, 75% to 80% of them seen only once. Sequencing was done on a sample of peripheral blood. These receptors originate from a man between 65 and 79 years old with COVID-19, enrolled during active disease.

This sequence joins TRBV5-5 and TRBJ1-2, with D possibly being TRBD1 (5 bases). This CDR3 spans 16 amino acids. Germline V gives CDR1 SGHKS, CDR2 YYEKEE (reference sequence). The V and J ends lost 0 bases and 2 bases respectively, with 14 bases between them. CDR3 in amino acids: CASSLGVGLSNYGYTF. CDR3 coding DNA: TGTGCCAGCAGCTTGGGGGTGGGACTGTCCAACTATGGCTACACCTTC.

CDR3 nucleotide sequence: TGTGCCAGCAGCCTAGGACAGTTAGGGAACACCATATATTTT. Translation: CASSLGQLGNTIYF. The chain recombines TRBV28 with TRBJ1-3; perhaps TRBD1 as D (6 bases). This CDR3 is 14 amino acids long. Germline values: CDR1 MDHEN, CDR2 SYDVKM. V lost 6 bases, J lost 7 bases, and 16 bases lay in between. The full variable domain, its missing parts supplied by reference TRBV28 and TRBJ1-3, is DVKVTQSSRYLVKRTGEKVFLECVQDMDHENMFWYRQDPGLGLRLIYFSYDVKMKEKGDIPEGYSVSREKKERFSLILESASTNQTSMYLCASSLGQLGNTIYFGEGSWLTVV.

The chain joins TRBV11-2 to TRBJ2-1, with 11 bases matching TRBD2. J gave up 9 bases and V 1 base, and 11 bases lay outside the gene matches. CDR1 SGHAT and CDR2 FQNNGV come from the germline V gene. This CDR3 comprises 17 residues. This CDR3 reads CASSLVSGTSGFGEQFF. The CDR3 nucleotides are TGTGCCAGCAGCTTAGTCTCCGGGACTAGCGGTTTTGGTGAGCAGTTCTTC.

The chain combines TRBV6-4 with TRBJ2-1, with D maybe TRBD2 (5 bases). The CDR3 totals 15 residues. V lost 5 bases, J lost 3 bases, and 14 bases lay in between. From germline, CDR1 is MRHNA and CDR2 SNTAGT. In DNA form, the CDR3 reads TGTGCCAGCAGTCCAAAAGCGGAGAGCTACAATGAGCAGTTCTTC. It translates to CASSPKAESYNEQFF.

This chain joins TRBV4-1 and TRBJ2-5; 11 nucleotides agree with TRBD2. V lost 4 bases to trimming and J lost 3 bases; unmatched junction nucleotides: 4. Germline values: CDR1 MGHRA, CDR2 YSYEKL. This CDR3 has 15 amino acids. CDR3 sequence (DNA): TGCGCCAGCAGCCTCTCACTAGCGGGGGAAGAGACCCAGTACTTC. Translation gives CASSLSLAGEETQYF.

The chain joins TRBV28 to TRBJ1-4, with unresolved D. Trimming left V 5 bases short and J 13 bases short, with 14 bases between. CDR3 length: 12 residues. Per germline, CDR1 MDHEN and CDR2 SYDVKM. The CDR3 reads CASSPVGGSLFF. The CDR3 DNA reads as TGTGCCAGCAGTCCGGTGGGAGGGTCACTGTTTTTT.

CDR3 protein: CATRRGQGSGNTIYF. CDR3 bases: TGTGCCACAAGAAGAGGACAGGGCTCTGGAAACACCATATATTTT. The rearrangement links TRBV19 to TRBJ1-3, with TRBD1 matching over 8 bases. CDR1 and CDR2 from the germline V gene are LNHDA and SQIVND (reference sequence). J was trimmed by 0 bases and V by 10 bases; bases with no gene match: 8. The CDR3 covers 15 residues.

The genes are TRBV28 and TRBJ1-4; TRBD1 is a possible D gene (5 bases). The CDR3 has 14 amino acids. V gave up 6 bases and J gave up 4 bases, with 12 bases separating them. Germline lookup yields CDR1 MDHEN and CDR2 SYDVKM. The CDR3 region is CASSLGLYNEKLFF. The CDR3 nucleotides are TGTGCCAGCAGCCTGGGACTCTATAATGAAAAACTGTTTTTT.

The chain uses TRBV18 and TRBJ2-7, with 13 bases lining up with TRBD2. The CDR3 has 17 amino acids. The trim removed 4 bases at V and 0 bases at J, leaving 6 bases unmatched. CDR1 and CDR2 (germline): KGHSH, LQKENI. CDR3 DNA: TGTGCCAGCTCACGCGCACTAGCGGGAGGGTCCTCCTACGAGCAGTACTTC. Amino acid sequence: CASSRALAGGSSYEQYF.

In this sample, this clone turned up a few times. The chain carries TRBV14 and TRBJ2-1; the match to TRBD2 covers 11 bases. The ends lost 2 bases at V and 5 bases at J; junction bases unmatched: 14. Germline V gene sequence: CDR1 SGHDN, CDR2 FVKESK. The CDR3 loop spans 19 amino acids. CDR3 in amino acids: CASSQFVTSGRRVHNEQFF. CDR3 bases: TGTGCCAGCAGCCAATTCGTAACTAGCGGGAGACGGGTCCACAATGAGCAGTTCTTC.

The CDR3 spells CASSRLGLVRQPQHF. CDR3 in DNA: TGTGCCAGCAGCCGGCTGGGCCTGGTGCGTCAGCCCCAGCATTTT. This chain connects TRBV7-2 to TRBJ1-5; D remains ambiguous. In germline, CDR1 is SGHTA, CDR2 FQGNSA. The CDR3 is 15 amino acids. V was pared by 5 bases and J by 6 bases, with 17 bases between.

This clone showed up just a few times. The chain employs TRBV19 and TRBJ1-2, with D possibly matching TRBD1 (5 bases). Trimming left V 4 bases short and J 8 bases short, with 14 bases between. The CDR3 sequence is 13 residues long. Germline loops: CDR1 LNHDA, CDR2 SQIVND (reference sequence). CDR3 nucleotide sequence: TGTGCCAGTAGTAGGGCTCGGGGGGACGGCTACACCTTC. Translated: CASSRARGDGYTF.

The rearrangement joins TRBV20-1 to TRBJ2-2, with a tentative D call TRBD1 (5 bases). Germline V gives CDR1 DFQATT, CDR2 SNEGSKA (reference sequence). The CDR3 loop spans 13 amino acids. V was pared by 3 bases and J by 7 bases, with 12 bases between. In DNA form, the CDR3 reads TGCAGTGCTAGTTTGGGGCACGGCGGGGAGCTGTTTTTT. It encodes CSASLGHGGELFF.

The rearrangement uses TRBV7-9 and TRBJ2-7, with a weak D call TRBD1 (6 bases). Trimming cost V 4 bases and J 0 bases, with 7 bases left between them. CDR3 length: 13 residues. Germline CDR1 and CDR2: SEHNR and FQNEAQ (reference sequence). Here the CDR3 DNA reads TGTGCCAGCAGCTGGGACACCTCCTACGAGCAGTACTTC. It translates to CASSWDTSYEQYF.

This chain connects TRBV10-3 to TRBJ2-7; a possible D gene is TRBD2 (5 bases). Trimming pared 3 bases from V and 3 bases from J, leaving 15 bases between. Germline-derived CDR1 and CDR2 are ENHRY and SYGVKD. This CDR3 contains 15 residues. CDR3 residues: CAISESAGSFYEQYF. The CDR3 region has the DNA TGTGCCATCAGTGAATCGGCGGGCTCCTTCTACGAGCAGTACTTC.

V usage is TRBV28 and J usage is TRBJ2-7; TRBD1 matches 7 bases. V was pared by 4 bases and J by 1 base, with 1 base of the junction left unmatched. The CDR3 length is 13 residues. CDR1 and CDR2 from the germline V gene are MDHEN and SYDVKM. Here the CDR3 DNA reads TGTGCCAGCAGTTGGACAGGTTCCTACGAGCAGTACTTC. Protein: CASSWTGSYEQYF.

The chain carries TRBV24-1 and TRBJ2-3; the D is unclear. This CDR3 comprises 15 residues. V lost 2 bases and J lost 1, with 9 bases in between. Looked up from germline, CDR1 is KGHDR and CDR2 is SFDVKD. The CDR3 DNA reads as TGTGCCACCAGTGATTCGCGGATGGGCACAGATACGCAGTATTTT. Its protein is CATSDSRMGTDTQYF.

The V call is TRBV6-5, the J call TRBJ1-1; TRBD1 is a possible D gene (5 bases). The germline CDR1 and CDR2 sequences are MNHEY and SVGAGI. V was trimmed by 5 bases and J by 0 bases, leaving 10 bases between them. The CDR3 spans 14 residues. The chain's CDR3 is CASSRQQLNTEAFF. The CDR3 DNA reads as TGTGCCAGCAGTCGACAGCAGCTGAACACTGAAGCTTTCTTT.

This chain's CDR3 is CASSSTGGQVFGEQYF. The CDR3 DNA follows: TGCGCCAGCAGCTCAACTGGGGGACAGGTGTTTGGCGAGCAGTACTTC. The V gene is TRBV5-1, the J gene TRBJ2-7; 8 bases agree with TRBD1. The CDR3 contains 16 residues. Germline CDR1 and CDR2: SGHRS and YFSETQ. With V trimmed by 3 bases and J by 6 bases, 14 bases remained unmatched. The full variable domain, completed using reference TRBV5-1 and TRBJ2-7, is KAGVTQTPRYLIKTRGQQVTLSCSPISGHRSVSWYQQTPGQGLQFLFEYFSETQRNKGNFPGRFSGRQFSNSRSEMNVSTLELGDSALYLCASSSTGGQVFGEQYFGPGTRLTVT.

The chain has TRBV27 and TRBJ1-2; 7 bases map to TRBD1. The CDR3 consists of 17 residues. Trimming removed 2 bases from V and 8 bases from J; junction bases left unmatched: 17. The germline V gene has CDR1 MNHEY and CDR2 SMNVEV (reference sequence). In DNA form, the CDR3 reads TGTGCCAGCAGTTTAAGTCCCGGGACAGCCCCGAGGGGGGGCTACACCTTC. This gives the protein CASSLSPGTAPRGGYTF.

The V gene is TRBV4-3, the J gene TRBJ1-5, with D possibly being TRBD1 (5 bases). The CDR3 runs 15 residues. Germline loops: CDR1 LGHNA, CDR2 YSLEER. V was cut by 2 bases and J by 7 bases, with 15 bases left in between. CDR3: CASSQMGRVGQPQHF. DNA of the CDR3: TGCGCCAGCAGCCAAATGGGGCGAGTTGGACAGCCCCAGCATTTT.

This clone was observed a handful of times. The V call is TRBV4-2, the J call TRBJ2-2; 15 positions agree with TRBD2. This CDR3 has 17 amino acids. Germline CDR1 reads LGHNA; CDR2 reads YNFKEQ. Unmatched junction bases numbered 2, after V lost 0 bases and J lost 6 bases. The CDR3 spells CASSQDGTSGRSGELFF. Here the CDR3 DNA reads TGTGCCAGCAGCCAAGATGGGACTAGCGGGAGGTCCGGGGAGCTGTTTTTT.

The rearrangement joins TRBV28 to TRBJ1-4, with D unclear. The length of the CDR3 is 15 residues. Trimming cost V 1 base and J 8 bases, with 14 bases left between them. CDR1 and CDR2 (germline): MDHEN, SYDVKM. CDR3 protein: CASSLSSVRWEKLFF. The CDR3 DNA reads TGTGCCAGCAGTTTATCTAGTGTTCGTTGGGAAAAACTGTTTTTT.

J is TRBJ2-2 and V is TRBV7-2, with D perhaps TRBD1 (6 bases). Trimming cost V 5 bases and J 2 bases, with 15 bases left between them. From germline, CDR1 is SGHTA and CDR2 FQGNSA. This CDR3 has 16 amino acids. In nucleotides, the CDR3 is TGTGCCAGCAGCCTTAGCTTGACAGGCAACACCGGGGAGCTGTTTTTT. Translated, it gives CASSLSLTGNTGELFF.

The V call is TRBV5-4, the J call TRBJ1-1; 10 nucleotides match TRBD1. Germline V CDR1 and CDR2: SGHNT, YYREEE (reference sequence). V shed 3 bases and J 6 bases; nucleotides not matched to a gene: 5. The CDR3 sequence is 14 residues long. The CDR3 nucleotides read TGTGCCAGCAGCTGGGGACAGGGGTACGCTGAAGCTTTCTTT. It codes for CASSWGQGYAEAFF.

The rearrangement uses TRBV4-3 and TRBJ2-3, with 7 nucleotides matching TRBD2. The CDR3 contains 16 residues. Germline V gene lookup returns CDR1 LGHNA and CDR2 YSLEER. Trimming cost V 2 bases and J 2 bases; bases outside gene matches: 7. CDR3 region: CASSQYISGNTDTQYF. CDR3 in DNA: TGCGCCAGCAGCCAATACATCAGCGGGAACACAGATACGCAGTATTTT.

The chain carries TRBV11-3 and TRBJ2-3; no firm D call. In germline, CDR1 is SGHNT, CDR2 YENEEA. The length of the CDR3 is 15 residues. V gave up 5 bases and J gave up 4 bases, with 16 bases separating them. CDR3 sequence reads: CASSPGRHLPDTQYF. The CDR3 coding sequence is TGTGCCAGCAGCCCGGGTAGGCACCTCCCAGATACGCAGTATTTT.

The chain uses TRBV5-8 and TRBJ1-1; perhaps TRBD1 as D (6 bases). The V end was cut by 0 bases, the J end by 5 bases, with 14 bases between. The CDR3 has 15 residues. Germline CDR1 SGHTS, CDR2 YDEGEE. The CDR3 loop is CASSLGRGRGTEAFF. DNA of the CDR3: TGTGCCAGCAGCTTGGGACGCGGGAGGGGGACTGAAGCTTTCTTT.

The CDR3 region has the DNA TGTGCCAGCAGTGACCCTGAGCGGGTAGACAATGAGCAGTTCTTC. Protein: CASSDPERVDNEQFF. V and J are TRBV6-4 and TRBJ2-1, with a weak D call TRBD2 (6 bases). This CDR3 spans 15 amino acids. The germline gives CDR1 MRHNA, CDR2 SNTAGT. V lost 2 bases and J lost 5, with 13 bases in between.

The rearrangement joins TRBV7-9 to TRBJ1-2; TRBD1 matches at 8 bases. With V trimmed by 5 bases and J by 2 bases, 13 bases remained unmatched. The CDR3 is 17 residues long. Germline V gene sequence: CDR1 SEHNR, CDR2 FQNEAQ (reference sequence). The DNA for the CDR3 is TGTGCCAGCAGCCGCGGCCGGGCAGGGGGCGGAAACTATGGCTACACCTTC. It codes for CASSRGRAGGGNYGYTF.

The chain employs TRBV30 and TRBJ2-1, with TRBD2 matching over 11 bases. V was pared by 4 bases and J by 7 bases, with 6 bases of the junction left unmatched. The germline gives CDR1 GTSNPN, CDR2 SVGIG (reference sequence). The CDR3 is 14 amino acids. DNA of the CDR3: TGTGCCTGGACCCTCGGGACTAGCGGAAATGAGCAGTTCTTC. Its protein is CAWTLGTSGNEQFF.